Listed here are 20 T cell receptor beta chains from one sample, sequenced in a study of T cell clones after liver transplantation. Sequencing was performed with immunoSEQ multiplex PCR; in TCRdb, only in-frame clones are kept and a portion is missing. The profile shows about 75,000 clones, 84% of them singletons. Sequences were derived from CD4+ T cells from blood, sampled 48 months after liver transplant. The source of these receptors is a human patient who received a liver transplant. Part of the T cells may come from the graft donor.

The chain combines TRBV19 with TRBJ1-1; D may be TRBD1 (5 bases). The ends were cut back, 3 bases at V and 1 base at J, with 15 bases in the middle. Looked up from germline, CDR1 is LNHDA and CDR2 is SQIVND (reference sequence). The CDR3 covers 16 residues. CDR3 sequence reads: CASSIRYGGGNTEAFF. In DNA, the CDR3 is TGTGCCAGTAGTATCCGCTATGGGGGGGGGAACACTGAAGCTTTCTTT.

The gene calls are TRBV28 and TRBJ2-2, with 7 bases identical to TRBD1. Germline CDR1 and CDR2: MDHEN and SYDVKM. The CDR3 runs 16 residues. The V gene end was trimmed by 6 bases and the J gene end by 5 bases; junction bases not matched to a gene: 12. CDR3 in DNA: TGTGCCAGCAGCCCCATTGACAGGGTGGAGACCGGGGAGCTGTTTTTT. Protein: CASSPIDRVETGELFF.

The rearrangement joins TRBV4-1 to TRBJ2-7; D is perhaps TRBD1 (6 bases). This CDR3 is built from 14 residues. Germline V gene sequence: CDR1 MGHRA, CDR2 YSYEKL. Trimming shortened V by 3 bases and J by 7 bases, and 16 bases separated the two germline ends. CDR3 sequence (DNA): TGCGCCAGCAGCCATCCCGCCAGGGGTGGAGAGCAGTACTTC. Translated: CASSHPARGGEQYF.

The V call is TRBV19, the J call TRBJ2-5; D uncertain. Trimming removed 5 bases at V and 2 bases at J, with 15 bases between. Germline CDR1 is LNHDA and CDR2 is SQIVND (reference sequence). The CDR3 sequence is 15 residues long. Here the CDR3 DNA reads TGTGCCAGTAGTCCCCTTTCACCACGGCAAGAGACCCAGTACTTC. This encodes CASSPLSPRQETQYF.

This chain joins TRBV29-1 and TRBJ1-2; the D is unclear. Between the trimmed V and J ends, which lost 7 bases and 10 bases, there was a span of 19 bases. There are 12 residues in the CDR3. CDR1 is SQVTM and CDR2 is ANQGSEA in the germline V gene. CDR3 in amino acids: CSAALSDSIYTF. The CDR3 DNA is TGCAGCGCCGCTTTGTCCGACTCCATCTACACCTTC.

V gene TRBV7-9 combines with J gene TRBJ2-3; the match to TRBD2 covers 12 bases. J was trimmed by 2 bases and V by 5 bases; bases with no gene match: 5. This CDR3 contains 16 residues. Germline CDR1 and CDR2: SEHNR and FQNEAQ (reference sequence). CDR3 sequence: CASSLLAGGVTDTQYF. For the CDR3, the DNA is TGTGCCAGCAGCCTGCTAGCGGGGGGGGTCACAGATACGCAGTATTTT.

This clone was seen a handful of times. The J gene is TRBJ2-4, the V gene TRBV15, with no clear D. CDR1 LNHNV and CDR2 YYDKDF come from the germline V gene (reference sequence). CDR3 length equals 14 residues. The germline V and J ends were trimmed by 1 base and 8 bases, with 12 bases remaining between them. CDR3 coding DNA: TGTGCCACCAGCAGAGCTACGGGTCGGGACATTCAGTACTTC. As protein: CATSRATGRDIQYF. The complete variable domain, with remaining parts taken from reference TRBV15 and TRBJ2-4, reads DAMVIQNPRYQVTQFGKPVTLSCSQTLNHNVMYWYQQKSSQAPKLLFHYYDKDFNNEADTPDNFQSRRPNTSFCFLDIRSPGLGDTAMYLCATSRATGRDIQYFGAGTRLSVL.

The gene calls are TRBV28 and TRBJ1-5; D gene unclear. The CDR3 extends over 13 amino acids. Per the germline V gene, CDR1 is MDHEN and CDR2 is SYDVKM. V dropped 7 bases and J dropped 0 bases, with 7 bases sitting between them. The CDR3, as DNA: TGTGCCAGCATAAGGGATAGCAATCAGCCCCAGCATTTT. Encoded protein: CASIRDSNQPQHF.

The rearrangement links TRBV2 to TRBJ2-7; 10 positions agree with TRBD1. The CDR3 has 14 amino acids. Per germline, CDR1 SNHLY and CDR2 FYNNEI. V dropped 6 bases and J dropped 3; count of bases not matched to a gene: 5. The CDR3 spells CASRDRGSLYEQYF. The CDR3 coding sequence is TGTGCCAGCAGGGACAGGGGGAGTCTCTACGAGCAGTACTTC. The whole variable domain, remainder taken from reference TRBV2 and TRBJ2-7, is EPEVTQTPSHQVTQMGQEVILRCVPISNHLYFYWYRQILGQKVEFLVSFYNNEISEKSEIFDDQFSVERPDGSNFTLKIRSTKLEDSAMYFCASRDRGSLYEQYFGPGTRLTVT.

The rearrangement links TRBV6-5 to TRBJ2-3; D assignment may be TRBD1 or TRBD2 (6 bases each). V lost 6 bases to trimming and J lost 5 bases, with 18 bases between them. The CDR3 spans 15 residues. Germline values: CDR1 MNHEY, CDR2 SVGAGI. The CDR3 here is CASRPGFGGLDTQYF. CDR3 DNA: TGTGCCAGCAGACCCGGCTTTGGGGGGCTAGATACGCAGTATTTT.

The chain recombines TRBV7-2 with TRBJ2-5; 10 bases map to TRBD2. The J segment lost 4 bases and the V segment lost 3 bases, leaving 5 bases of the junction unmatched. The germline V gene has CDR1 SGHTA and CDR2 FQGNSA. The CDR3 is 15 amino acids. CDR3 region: CASSFPAGGRETQYF. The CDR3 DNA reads TGTGCCAGCAGCTTTCCAGCGGGAGGGCGAGAGACCCAGTACTTC.

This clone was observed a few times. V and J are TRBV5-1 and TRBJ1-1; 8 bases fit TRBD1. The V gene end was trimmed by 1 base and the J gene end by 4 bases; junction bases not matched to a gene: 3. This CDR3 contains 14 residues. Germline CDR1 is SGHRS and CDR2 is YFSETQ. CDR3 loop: CASSLQGASTEAFF. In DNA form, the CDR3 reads TGCGCCAGCAGCTTGCAGGGGGCGAGCACTGAAGCTTTCTTT.

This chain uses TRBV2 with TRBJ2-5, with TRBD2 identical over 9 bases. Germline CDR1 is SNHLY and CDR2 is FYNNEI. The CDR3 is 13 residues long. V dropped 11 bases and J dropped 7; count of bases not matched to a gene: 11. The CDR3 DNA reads TGTGCCGGAGTCATCGAAGCGGGGGGGACCCAGTACTTC. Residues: CAGVIEAGGTQYF.

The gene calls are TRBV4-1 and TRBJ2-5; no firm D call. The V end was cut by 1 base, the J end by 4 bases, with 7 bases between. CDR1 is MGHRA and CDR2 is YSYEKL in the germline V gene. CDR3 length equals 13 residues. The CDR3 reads CASSQAPPETQYF. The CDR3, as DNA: TGCGCCAGCAGCCAAGCGCCCCCAGAGACCCAGTACTTC.

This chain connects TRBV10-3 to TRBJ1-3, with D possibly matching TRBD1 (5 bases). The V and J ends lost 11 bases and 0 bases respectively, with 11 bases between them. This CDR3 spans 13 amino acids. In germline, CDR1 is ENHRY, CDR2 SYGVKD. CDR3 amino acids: CAHGGGSGNTIYF. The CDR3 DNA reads TGTGCCCACGGTGGGGGCTCTGGAAACACCATATATTTT.

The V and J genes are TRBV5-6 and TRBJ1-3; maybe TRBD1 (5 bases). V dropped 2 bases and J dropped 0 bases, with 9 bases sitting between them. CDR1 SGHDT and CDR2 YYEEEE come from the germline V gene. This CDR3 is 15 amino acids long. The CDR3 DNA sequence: TGTGCCAGCAGCTTTGGGGACCTCTCTGGAAACACCATATATTTT. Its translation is CASSFGDLSGNTIYF.

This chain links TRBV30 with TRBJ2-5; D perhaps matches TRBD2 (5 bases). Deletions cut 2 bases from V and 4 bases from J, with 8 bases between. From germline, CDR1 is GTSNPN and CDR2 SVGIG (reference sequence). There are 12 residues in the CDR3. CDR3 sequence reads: CAWSSAGETQYF. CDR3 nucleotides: TGTGCCTGGAGTTCGGCGGGAGAGACCCAGTACTTC.

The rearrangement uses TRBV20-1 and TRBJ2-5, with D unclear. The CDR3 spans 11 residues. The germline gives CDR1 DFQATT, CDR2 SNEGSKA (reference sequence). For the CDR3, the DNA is TGCTGCTGGCCGGTTCAGCAGACCCAGTACTTC. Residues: CCWPVQQTQYF.

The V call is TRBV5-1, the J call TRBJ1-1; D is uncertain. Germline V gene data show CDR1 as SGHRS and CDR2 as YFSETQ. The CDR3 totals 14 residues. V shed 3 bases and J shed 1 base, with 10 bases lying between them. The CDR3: CASSSQVGNTEAFF. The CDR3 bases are TGCGCCAGCAGCTCCCAAGTGGGGAACACTGAAGCTTTCTTT. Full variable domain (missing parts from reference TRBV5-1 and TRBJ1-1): KAGVTQTPRYLIKTRGQQVTLSCSPISGHRSVSWYQQTPGQGLQFLFEYFSETQRNKGNFPGRFSGRQFSNSRSEMNVSTLELGDSALYLCASSSQVGNTEAFFGQGTRLTVV.

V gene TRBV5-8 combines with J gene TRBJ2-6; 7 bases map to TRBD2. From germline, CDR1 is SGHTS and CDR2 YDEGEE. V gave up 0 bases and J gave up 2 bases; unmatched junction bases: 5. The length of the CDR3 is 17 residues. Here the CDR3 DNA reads TGTGCCAGCAGCTTGGGAGCGGGAAAAGCTGGGGCCAACGTCCTGACTTTC. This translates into CASSLGAGKAGANVLTF. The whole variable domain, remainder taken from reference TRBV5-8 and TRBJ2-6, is EAGVTQSPTHLIKTRGQQATLRCSPISGHTSVYWYQQALGLGLQFLLWYDEGEERNRGNFPPRFSGRQFPNYSSELNVNALELEDSALYLCASSLGAGKAGANVLTFGAGSRLTVL.